A single sample gave rise to the 6 T cell receptor beta chains below, sequenced in a study of blood T cell repertoires in COVID-19. Sequencing used immunoSEQ multiplex PCR; TCRdb keeps in-frame clones, though not all of them. The profile shows around 250,000 clones, under 90% of them singletons. Sequences were obtained from peripheral blood. These receptors were obtained from a human donor in a cohort sampled during active COVID-19.

The CDR3 spells CSASGPPRSNEQFF. In nucleotides, the CDR3 is TGCAGTGCTAGTGGTCCTCCGCGGTCCAATGAGCAGTTCTTC. The chain combines TRBV20-1 with TRBJ2-1; D ambiguous. CDR1 and CDR2 (germline): DFQATT, SNEGSKA (reference sequence). V gave up 3 bases and J gave up 6 bases, with 15 bases separating them. The CDR3 extends over 14 amino acids.

This clone came up once. The chain joins TRBV5-6 to TRBJ2-7; a possible D gene is TRBD1 (5 bases). Germline CDR1 reads SGHDT; CDR2 reads YYEEEE. CDR3 length: 14 amino acids. The V gene lost 0 bases and the J gene lost 2 bases, with 9 bases spanning the gap. The CDR3 bases are TGTGCCAGCAGCTTGGGAGCAGGGACCTACGAGCAGTACTTC. The encoded protein is CASSLGAGTYEQYF.

V is TRBV19 and J is TRBJ2-1; D not resolved. Trimming cost V 5 bases and J 5 bases, with 13 bases left between them. Germline CDR1 and CDR2: LNHDA and SQIVND (reference sequence). The CDR3 is 14 residues long. CDR3 in amino acids: CASSEQLSHNEQFF. CDR3 nucleotide sequence: TGTGCCAGTAGTGAACAATTAAGTCACAATGAGCAGTTCTTC.

This clone has a handful of counts. This chain links TRBV19 with TRBJ1-2, with 11 bases fitting TRBD1. J gave up 6 bases and V 4 bases, and 4 bases lay outside the gene matches. Germline CDR1 LNHDA, CDR2 SQIVND (reference sequence). This CDR3 contains 14 residues. CDR3: CASSTRTGGHGYTF. Here the CDR3 DNA reads TGTGCCAGTAGTACCCGGACAGGGGGCCATGGCTACACCTTC.

The chain has TRBV4-1 and TRBJ2-2; D uncertain. Trimming took 1 base from V and 6 from J, leaving 15 bases between them. This CDR3 has 16 amino acids. Germline assignment: CDR1 MGHRA and CDR2 YSYEKL. CDR3 bases: TGCGCCAGCAGCCAAGTAATCGAAACGCCGGCCGGGGAGCTGTTTTTT. Translation: CASSQVIETPAGELFF.

V gene TRBV6-5 combines with J gene TRBJ2-2; TRBD2 matches at 7 bases. CDR3 length: 14 amino acids. Germline trimming cut 9 bases from V and 2 bases from J; bases unmatched to any gene: 6. Germline lookup yields CDR1 MNHEY and CDR2 SVGAGI. CDR3 DNA: TGTGCCAGTCACTGGACTAGTAACACCGGGGAGCTGTTTTTT. Amino acids: CASHWTSNTGELFF.